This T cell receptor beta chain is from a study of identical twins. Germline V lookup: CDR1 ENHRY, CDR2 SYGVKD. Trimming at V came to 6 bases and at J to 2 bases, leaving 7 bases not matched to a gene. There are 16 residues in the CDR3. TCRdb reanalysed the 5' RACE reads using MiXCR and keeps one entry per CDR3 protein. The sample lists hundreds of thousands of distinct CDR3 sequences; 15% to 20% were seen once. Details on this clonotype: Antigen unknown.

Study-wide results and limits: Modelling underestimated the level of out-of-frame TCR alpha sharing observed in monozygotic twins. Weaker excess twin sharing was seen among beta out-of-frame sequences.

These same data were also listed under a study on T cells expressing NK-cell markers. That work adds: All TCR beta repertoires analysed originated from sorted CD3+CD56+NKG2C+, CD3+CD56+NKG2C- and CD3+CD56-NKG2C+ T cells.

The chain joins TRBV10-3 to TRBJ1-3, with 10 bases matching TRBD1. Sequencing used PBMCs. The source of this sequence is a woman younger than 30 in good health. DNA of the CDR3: TGTGCCATCAGGCCGGACAGGGGGAGGGCTGGAAACACCATATATTTT. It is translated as CAIRPDRGRAGNTIYF.